Below, one TCR delta chain is given with its context. As a fraction of the sample, this clone is medium-sized (0.01 to 0.1%). Which antigen it targets is not known. Base qualities are not at hand, and no much larger clone is one base apart. This sample includes further DNA sequences coding for the same CDR3. Library preparation used multiplex PCR. A 32-plex assay, with primers for all 8 TRDV and 4 TRDJ genes spanning the CDR3, was used to amplify the genomic DNA. During 2 to 3 cycles of barcoding PCR, a 12-nucleotide UMI was attached, and a second PCR using Illumina adapter primers followed. AMPure XP beads were used for library purification, and library quality was checked on a Fragment Analyzer with the HS NGS Fragment kit. The sequencing was run with an Illumina MiniSeq mid-output kit, including about 20% PhiX, and 150 cycles of paired-end reads. As for the original processing: Reads were processed with MIGEC version 1.2.9 to group reads by UMI and build error-corrected consensus sequences. Post-processing used modified VDJtools version 1.2.1 scripts and the tcR R package. Identical DNA sequences were merged into single rows after TCRdb reprocessed the public reads with CATT. The V and J calls, along with clone size, are taken from TCRdb and not from the paper's own processing. For this sample the table gives 1,500 to 2,000 delta-chain clones, of which 6.2% were detected only once. The biggest ten clones account for about 50% of the sample.

This record belongs to a study of DNA immune sequencing with unique molecular identifiers (dated by TCRdb to 2018 to 2020). Study-level background: Immunomagnetic cell separation was used to enrich gammadelta T cells from buffy coats, and the genomic DNA of the enriched gammadelta T cells was then sequenced. An ultrasensitive DNA-based TRD repertoire sequencing method using PCR-introduced unique molecular identifiers was developed and validated in the study. Fluorescence-activated cell sorting was used to enrich gammadelta T cells from PBMC of around nine healthy individuals. To compare enriched and non-enriched samples, about 100 ng of enriched gammadelta T-cell DNA and 1 ug of non-enriched PBMC DNA were sequenced. All donors were healthy individuals, and approximately nine of the donors were profiled using sorted gammadelta T cells from peripheral blood. The method was validated on synthetic reference molecules and on blood samples from healthy individuals. The full study reports these points: TRDV2 paired with TRDJ1 was the most common TRD rearrangement among clonotypes in healthy donors. TRD repertoire diversity differed among healthy donors, and several donors were highly oligoclonal, with the top 5 clonotypes making up more than half of productive molecules. Novel TRD sequences not targeted by the primers cannot be detected with the primer-based approach.

The CDR3 covers 14 residues, taking in both the cysteine and the phenylalanine. This entry keeps only the CDR3 DNA: 42 bases, framed from base 1. Trimming at the junction amounts to 1 base on V and 4 bases on J, and the germline ends lie 12 bases apart. CDR1 GEAIGNYY and CDR2 EKD were looked up in the germline V gene. This TCR was sampled from a human donor in good health. Rearrangement joined TRDV2 to TRDJ1, with TRDD3 tentatively as D gene (5 bases match). Sequenced input: gamma-delta T cells from buffy coat blood. The CDR3 protein sequence reads: CACDTVEGFDKLIF. At the DNA level, the sequence is TGTGCCTGTGACACTGTGGAGGGATTCGATAAACTCATCTTT.